The rows below give T cell receptor beta chains drawn from one sample of a study of cytomegalovirus exposure and HLA in healthy donors. Profiled with immunoSEQ multiplex PCR; TCRdb holds only in-frame clones, not every one. The sample yields 210,000 or so clones, 70% to 85% seen once. Input material: PBMCs. Source of these receptors: a woman aged 35 to 49 in good health and CMV-seronegative. Each CDR3 is given with its conserved first and last residue. The D gene is left open where the match is weak. Where a row states a size, it is once, few, many or the class of an expanded clone; other rows omit it.

d_call j_call clone_size v_call cdr3_aa cdr3_nt
TRBD2 TRBJ2-5 - TRBV7-9 CASSPRTSGGHETQYF TGTGCCAGCAGCCCTAGGACTAGCGGGGGGCATGAGACCCAGTACTTC
TRBD1 TRBJ1-2 - TRBV6-5 CASSSRDSDYGYTF TGTGCCAGCAGTTCCCGGGACAGTGATTATGGCTACACCTTC
TRBD2 TRBJ2-6 - TRBV27 CASSLSPFRLAAGADVLTF TGTGCCAGCAGTTTATCGCCTTTTCGACTAGCGGCTGGGGCCGACGTCCTGACTTTC
- TRBJ1-2 - TRBV5-1 CASSLDWGVANYGYTF TGCGCCAGCAGCTTGGATTGGGGGGTAGCTAACTATGGCTACACCTTC
- TRBJ1-1 - TRBV2 CASSAQGNTEAFF TGTGCCAGCAGTGCTCAGGGGAACACTGAAGCTTTCTTT
TRBD2 TRBJ2-2 - TRBV29-1 CSVGPAGGPGELFF TGCAGCGTGGGGCCCGCGGGGGGGCCCGGGGAGCTGTTTTTT
TRBD2 TRBJ2-5 - TRBV27 CASSQPGGTQYF TGTGCCAGCAGCCAACCGGGGGGGACCCAGTACTTC
- TRBJ1-1 - TRBV7-2 CASRPRVGQRNTEAFF TGTGCCAGCAGACCCCGGGTAGGACAGAGGAACACTGAAGCTTTCTTT
TRBD2 TRBJ2-7 - TRBV7-9 CASSRSGTSTYEQYF TGTGCCAGCAGTCGCTCCGGGACTAGCACCTACGAGCAGTACTTC
- TRBJ2-3 - TRBV6-4 CARDQAGPPDTQYF TGTGCCAGGGACCAGGCGGGGCCTCCAGATACGCAGTATTTT
TRBD1 TRBJ2-1 - TRBV5-5 CASRPGTGYQEQFF TGTGCCAGCAGACCCGGGACAGGGTATCAGGAGCAGTTCTTC
- TRBJ2-3 - TRBV5-6 CASSFMVVADTQYF TGTGCCAGCAGCTTCATGGTAGTAGCAGATACGCAGTATTTT
TRBD1 TRBJ1-5 - TRBV19 CASSTSGGQGPVGQPQHF TGTGCCAGTAGTACTAGTGGGGGACAGGGCCCCGTGGGGCAGCCCCAGCATTTT
- TRBJ1-3 - TRBV9 CASSVQGSGNTIYF TGTGCCAGCAGCGTACAGGGGTCTGGAAACACCATATATTTT
TRBD2 TRBJ2-1 once TRBV7-3 CASSFSGGSYNEQFF TGTGCCAGCAGCTTTAGCGGGGGCTCTTACAATGAGCAGTTCTTC
TRBD1 TRBJ2-7 - TRBV5-1 CASSLGQGVNEQYF TGCGCCAGCAGCTTGGGACAGGGAGTTAACGAGCAGTACTTC
- TRBJ1-2 - TRBV18 CASSPNRDGYTF TGTGCCAGCTCACCAAACAGGGACGGCTACACCTTC
TRBD2 TRBJ2-7 - TRBV12-5 CASGLAPTSILYEQYF TGTGCTAGTGGTTTGGCCCCGACTAGCATCCTCTACGAGCAGTACTTC
TRBD1 TRBJ2-2 - TRBV10-3 CAIREQGDTGELFF TGTGCCATCAGGGAACAGGGGGACACCGGGGAGCTGTTTTTT
- TRBJ2-2 - TRBV14 CASSTYGGVTGELFF TGTGCTAGCAGCACCTACGGCGGGGTCACCGGGGAGCTGTTTTTT
- TRBJ2-1 - TRBV2 CASSAARPYNEQFF TGTGCCAGCAGTGCGGCTAGACCCTACAATGAGCAGTTCTTC
TRBD2 TRBJ2-1 - TRBV5-6 CASSMTSGGPNEQFF TGTGCCAGCAGTATGACTAGCGGGGGGCCTAATGAGCAGTTCTTC
- TRBJ1-2 - TRBV6-5 CASRTGGIGYTF TGTGCCAGTCGGACGGGGGGGATTGGCTACACCTTC
- TRBJ1-5 once TRBV5-4 CASSPGIEQPQHF TGTGCCAGCAGCCCCGGGATCGAGCAGCCCCAGCATTTT
- TRBJ1-2 - TRBV29-1 CSVRQEPYGYTF TGCAGCGTTCGACAGGAACCCTATGGCTACACCTTC
TRBD2 TRBJ2-1 - TRBV19 CASREQRGGDEQFF TGTGCCAGTAGGGAGCAGCGGGGGGGCGATGAGCAGTTCTTC
TRBD1 TRBJ2-1 few TRBV6-5 CASGGQGAANEQFF TGTGCCAGCGGGGGACAGGGGGCCGCCAATGAGCAGTTCTTC
- TRBJ2-7 - TRBV6-1 CASPSLYEQYF TGTGCCAGCCCTTCCCTCTACGAGCAGTACTTC
TRBD1 TRBJ1-4 once TRBV10-3 CASKGQGLNEKLFF TGTGCCTCAAAGGGACAGGGTCTAAATGAAAAACTGTTTTTT
- TRBJ1-2 once TRBV9 CASSVIEGRGYTF TGTGCCAGCAGCGTCATCGAGGGTCGTGGCTACACCTTC
TRBD1 TRBJ1-1 - TRBV5-4 CASSLRQGWTEAFF TGTGCCAGCAGCCTCAGACAGGGTTGGACTGAAGCTTTCTTT
- TRBJ1-2 - TRBV5-1 CASSLSRGISYGYTF TGCGCCAGCAGCTTGAGCAGGGGTATCTCCTATGGCTACACCTTC
- TRBJ1-4 - TRBV2 CASTRGLSEKLFF TGTGCCAGCACGCGGGGGTTAAGTGAAAAACTGTTTTTT
- TRBJ2-2 once TRBV29-1 CSGGGGTGELFF TGCAGCGGAGGGGGTGGCACCGGGGAGCTGTTTTTT
- TRBJ1-3 few TRBV6-6 CASTPGLGSGNTIYF TGTGCCAGCACTCCGGGACTGGGCTCTGGAAACACCATATATTTT
TRBD2 TRBJ2-5 once TRBV2 CASSRTSWGGMKETQYF TGTGCCAGCAGCCGCACTAGTTGGGGGGGAATGAAAGAGACCCAGTACTTC
- TRBJ1-2 - TRBV29-1 CSVFGSDGYTF TGCAGCGTTTTCGGCAGCGATGGCTACACCTTC
- TRBJ1-1 few TRBV6-6 CASSYSLVAFF TGTGCCAGCAGTTACTCGTTAGTGGCTTTCTTT
- TRBJ1-4 once TRBV9 CASSASVVANEKLFF TGTGCCAGCAGCGCCTCGGTGGTGGCTAATGAAAAACTGTTTTTT
- TRBJ2-1 - TRBV19 CASSPHRVGDNEQFF TGTGCCAGTAGTCCCCACAGGGTGGGGGACAATGAGCAGTTCTTC
- TRBJ2-7 - TRBV7-9 CASSPSPDFTYEQYF TGTGCCAGCAGCCCGTCCCCGGACTTCACTTACGAGCAGTACTTC
TRBD1 TRBJ2-1 - TRBV19 CASSLPGGEQFF TGTGCCAGTAGTTTGCCAGGGGGTGAGCAGTTCTTC
TRBD1 TRBJ1-6 - TRBV6-6 CASSFDREPLHF TGTGCCAGCAGTTTCGACAGGGAACCCCTCCACTTT
- TRBJ1-2 - TRBV11-3 CASSLGGRRDLRGYTF TGTGCCAGCAGCTTAGGGGGACGGAGGGATTTGCGTGGCTACACCTTC
- TRBJ2-2 - TRBV6-5 CASGPGRAGELFF TGTGCCAGCGGCCCCGGGCGGGCCGGGGAGCTGTTTTTT
TRBD2 TRBJ2-5 - TRBV25-1 CASTRGLASIQETQYF TGTGCCAGCACCAGGGGACTAGCGAGTATACAAGAGACCCAGTACTTC
- TRBJ2-2 - TRBV2 CASSGPLRGITGELFF TGTGCCAGCAGCGGTCCTCTCAGGGGTATCACCGGGGAGCTGTTTTTT
- TRBJ1-2 - TRBV4-2 CASSQDSTAGGYTF TGTGCCAGCAGCCAAGATTCCACCGCCGGGGGCTACACCTTC
TRBD1 TRBJ2-5 - TRBV5-1 CASSFLGTVEETQYF TGCGCCAGCAGTTTTCTCGGGACAGTAGAAGAGACCCAGTACTTC
TRBD1 TRBJ2-3 - TRBV11-3 CASSSGQATDTQYF TGTGCCAGCAGCTCCGGACAGGCCACAGATACGCAGTATTTT
- TRBJ1-4 - TRBV2 CASMAENEKLFF TGTGCCAGCATGGCAGAAAATGAAAAACTGTTTTTT
TRBD2 TRBJ2-7 few TRBV13 CASSPPGAGGYEQYF TGTGCCAGCAGCCCCCCGGGAGCGGGGGGCTACGAGCAGTACTTC
- TRBJ1-3 - TRBV4-2 CASSQSQAGNTIYF TGTGCCAGCAGCCAATCCCAGGCTGGAAACACCATATATTTT
- TRBJ1-5 - TRBV2 CASSAQGNQPQHF TGTGCCAGCAGCGCCCAGGGTAATCAGCCCCAGCATTTT
TRBD1 TRBJ1-1 - TRBV18 CASSQGTANTEAFF TGTGCCAGCTCTCAAGGGACAGCGAACACTGAAGCTTTCTTT
TRBD2 TRBJ2-2 - TRBV7-2 CASSLAPQRGPGGGELFF TGTGCCAGCAGCTTAGCGCCTCAGCGGGGACCCGGAGGGGGGGAGCTGTTTTTT
- TRBJ2-3 - TRBV7-6 CASSLWATDTQYF TGTGCCAGCAGCTTATGGGCCACAGATACGCAGTATTTT